This entry concerns a single T cell receptor (beta chain). Its antigen remains unidentified. The PCR had 60 Vbeta and 13 Jbeta primers. Under the authors' procedure: Later, roughly 80 million unique TCR beta chains were counted in an analysis, and approximately 10 million of them were shared. TCRdb keeps only in-frame clones here, not all; method: immunoSEQ multiplex PCR. V, J and clone size were drawn from that table, and D and trimming were deduced from the DNA. The sample carries 65,000 to 95,000 clones, around 79% recorded once. This sample was included in a study of cytomegalovirus exposure and HLA in healthy donors. Overall study: There were 75 million to 95 million unique TCRs (from HLA-typed donors) in an early data release.

Findings and limits, study-wide: Reports indicate that TCR beta sequences accurately predicted the HLA-A and HLA-B alleles of most subjects. Rare sequences made up most TCRs, while some public TCRs were found in many donors.

The germline V gene has CDR1 MDHEN and CDR2 SYDVKM. With 4 bases clipped from V and 8 bases from J, the junction kept 14 bases outside the gene matches. This CDR3 has 16 residues. The chain has TRBV28 and TRBJ1-2, with 9 bases that match TRBD1. The sequencing sample was made of PBMCs. The origin of this receptor is a man aged 25 to 40 in good health and CMV-seronegative. The CDR3 region is CASSSPSGTGIGGYTF. CDR3 nucleotides: TGTGCCAGCAGTTCCCCCTCCGGGACAGGGATCGGGGGCTACACCTTC.